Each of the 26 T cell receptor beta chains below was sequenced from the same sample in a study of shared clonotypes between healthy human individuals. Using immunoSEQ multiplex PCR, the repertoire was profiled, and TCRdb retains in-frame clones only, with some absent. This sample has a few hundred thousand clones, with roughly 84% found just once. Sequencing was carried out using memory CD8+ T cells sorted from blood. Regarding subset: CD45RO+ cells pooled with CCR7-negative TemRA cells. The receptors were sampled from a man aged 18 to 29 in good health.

The CDR3 loop reads CASSLGQVDRPLNYGYTF. The CDR3 bases are TGTGCCAGCAGCTTAGGGCAGGTGGACAGGCCCCTTAACTATGGCTACACCTTC. The chain combines TRBV7-9 with TRBJ1-2, with 7 bases matching TRBD1. The CDR3 totals 18 residues. V lost 1 base and J lost 1; bases outside the gene matches: 12. Germline CDR1 is SEHNR and CDR2 is FQNEAQ (reference sequence). Filled out from reference TRBV7-9 and TRBJ1-2, the complete variable domain reads DTGVSQNPRHKITKRGQNVTFRCDPISEHNRLYWYRQTLGQGPEFLTYFQNEAQLEKSRLLSDRFSAERPKGSFSTLEIQRTEQGDSAMYLCASSLGQVDRPLNYGYTFGSGTRLTVV.

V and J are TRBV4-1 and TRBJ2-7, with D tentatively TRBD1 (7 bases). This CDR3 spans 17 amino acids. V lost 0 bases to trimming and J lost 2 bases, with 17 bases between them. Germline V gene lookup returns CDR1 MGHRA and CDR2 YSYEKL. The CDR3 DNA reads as TGCGCCAGCAGCCAAGAAGTAGGCCAGGGGGGCCCCTACGAGCAGTACTTC. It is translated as CASSQEVGQGGPYEQYF.

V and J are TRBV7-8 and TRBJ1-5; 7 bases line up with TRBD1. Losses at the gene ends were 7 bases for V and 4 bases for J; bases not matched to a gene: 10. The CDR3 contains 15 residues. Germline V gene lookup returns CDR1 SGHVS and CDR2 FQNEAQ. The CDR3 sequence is CASNNDRVGNQPQHF. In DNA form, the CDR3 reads TGTGCCAGCAACAATGACAGGGTAGGGAATCAGCCCCAGCATTTT. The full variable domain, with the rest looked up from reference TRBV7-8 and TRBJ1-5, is GAGVSQSPRYKVAKRGQDVALRCDPISGHVSLFWYQQALGQGPEFLTYFQNEAQLDKSGLPSDRFFAERPEGSVSTLKIQRTQQEDSAVYLCASNNDRVGNQPQHFGDGTRLSIL.

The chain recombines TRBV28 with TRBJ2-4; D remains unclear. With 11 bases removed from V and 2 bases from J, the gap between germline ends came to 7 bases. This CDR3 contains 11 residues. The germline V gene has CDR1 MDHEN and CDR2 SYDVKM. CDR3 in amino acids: CAGGSKNIQYF. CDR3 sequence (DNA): TGTGCCGGTGGCTCCAAAAACATTCAGTACTTC.

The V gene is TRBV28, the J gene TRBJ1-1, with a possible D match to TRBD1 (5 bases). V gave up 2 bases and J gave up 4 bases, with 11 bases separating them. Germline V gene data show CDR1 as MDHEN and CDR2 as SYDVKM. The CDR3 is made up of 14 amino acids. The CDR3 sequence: CASSLRGLSTEAFF. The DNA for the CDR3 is TGTGCCAGCAGTTTACGGGGCCTGAGCACTGAAGCTTTCTTT.

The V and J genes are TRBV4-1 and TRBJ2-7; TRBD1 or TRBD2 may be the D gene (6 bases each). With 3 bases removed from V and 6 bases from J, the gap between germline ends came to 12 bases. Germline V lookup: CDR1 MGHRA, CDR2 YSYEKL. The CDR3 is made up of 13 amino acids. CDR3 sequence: CASSQGAGPEQYF. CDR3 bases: TGCGCCAGCAGCCAGGGGGCGGGACCCGAGCAGTACTTC.

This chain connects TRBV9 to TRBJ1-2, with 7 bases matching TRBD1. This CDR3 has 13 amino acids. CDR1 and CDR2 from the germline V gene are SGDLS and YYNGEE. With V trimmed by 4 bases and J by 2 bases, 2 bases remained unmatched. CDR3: CASSLGQNYGYTF. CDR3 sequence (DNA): TGTGCCAGCAGCCTGGGACAGAACTATGGCTACACCTTC.

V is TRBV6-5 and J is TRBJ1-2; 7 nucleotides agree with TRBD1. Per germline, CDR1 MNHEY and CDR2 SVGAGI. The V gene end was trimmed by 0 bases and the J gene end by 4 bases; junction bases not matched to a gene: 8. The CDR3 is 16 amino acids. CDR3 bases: TGTGCCAGCAGTTACTCCCGGACAGGAGATTTCTATGGCTACACCTTC. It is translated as CASSYSRTGDFYGYTF.

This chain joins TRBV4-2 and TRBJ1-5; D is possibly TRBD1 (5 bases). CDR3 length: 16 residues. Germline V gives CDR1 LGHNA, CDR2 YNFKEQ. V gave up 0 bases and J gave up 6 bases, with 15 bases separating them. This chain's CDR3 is CASSQDRGQGGQPQHF. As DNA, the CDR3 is TGTGCCAGCAGCCAAGATAGGGGCCAGGGCGGTCAGCCCCAGCATTTT.

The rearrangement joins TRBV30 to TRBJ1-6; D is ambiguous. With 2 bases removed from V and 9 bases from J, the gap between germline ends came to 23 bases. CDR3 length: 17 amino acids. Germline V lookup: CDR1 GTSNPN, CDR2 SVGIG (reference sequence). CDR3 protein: CAWSYSEGWALISPLHF. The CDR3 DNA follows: TGTGCCTGGAGTTATTCCGAAGGCTGGGCTTTGATTTCACCCCTCCACTTT.

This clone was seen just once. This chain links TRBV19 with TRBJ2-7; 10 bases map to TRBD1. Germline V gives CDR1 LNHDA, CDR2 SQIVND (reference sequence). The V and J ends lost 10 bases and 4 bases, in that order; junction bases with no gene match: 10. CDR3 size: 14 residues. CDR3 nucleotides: TGTGCCACCTCCCCCGGGACAGGGGCTTACGAGCAGTACTTC. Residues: CATSPGTGAYEQYF.

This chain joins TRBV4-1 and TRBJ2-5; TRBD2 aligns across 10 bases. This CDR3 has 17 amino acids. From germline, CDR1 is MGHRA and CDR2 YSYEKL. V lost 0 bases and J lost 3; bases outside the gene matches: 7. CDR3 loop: CASSQDPIAGGEETQYF. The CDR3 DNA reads TGCGCCAGCAGCCAAGATCCGATAGCGGGGGGAGAAGAGACCCAGTACTTC.

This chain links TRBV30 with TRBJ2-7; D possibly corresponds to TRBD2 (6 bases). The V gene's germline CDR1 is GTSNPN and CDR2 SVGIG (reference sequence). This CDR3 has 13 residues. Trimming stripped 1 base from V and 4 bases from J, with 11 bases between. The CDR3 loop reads CAWSGLGRYEQYF. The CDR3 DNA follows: TGTGCCTGGAGTGGACTAGGGCGGTACGAGCAGTACTTC. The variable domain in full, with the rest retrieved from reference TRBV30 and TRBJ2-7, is SQTIHQWPATLVQPVGSPLSLECTVEGTSNPNLYWYRQAAGRGLQLLFYSVGIGQISSEVPQNLSASRPQDRQFILSSKKLLLSDSGFYLCAWSGLGRYEQYFGPGTRLTVT.

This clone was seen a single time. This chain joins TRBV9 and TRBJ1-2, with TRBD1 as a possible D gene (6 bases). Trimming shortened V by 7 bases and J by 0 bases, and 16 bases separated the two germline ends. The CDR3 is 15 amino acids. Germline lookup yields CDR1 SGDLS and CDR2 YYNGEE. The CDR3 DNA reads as TGTGCCAGCCAGCCAGGGGCCGGAGCTAACTATGGCTACACCTTC. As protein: CASQPGAGANYGYTF. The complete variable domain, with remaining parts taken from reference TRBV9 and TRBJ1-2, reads DSGVTQTPKHLITATGQRVTLRCSPRSGDLSVYWYQQSLDQGLQFLIQYYNGEERAKGNILERFSAQQFPDLHSELNLSSLELGDSALYFCASQPGAGANYGYTFGSGTRLTVV.

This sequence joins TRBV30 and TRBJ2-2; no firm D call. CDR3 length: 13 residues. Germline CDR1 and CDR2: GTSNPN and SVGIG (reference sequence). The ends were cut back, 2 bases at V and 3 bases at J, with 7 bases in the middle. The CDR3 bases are TGTGCCTGGAGTAGGACCCACACCGGGGAGCTGTTTTTT. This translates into CAWSRTHTGELFF.

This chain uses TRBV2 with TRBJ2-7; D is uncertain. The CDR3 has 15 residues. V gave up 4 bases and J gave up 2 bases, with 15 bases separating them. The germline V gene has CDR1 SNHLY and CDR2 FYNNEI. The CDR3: CASSAVETFTYEQYF. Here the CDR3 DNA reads TGTGCCAGCAGTGCCGTTGAGACCTTTACCTACGAGCAGTACTTC.

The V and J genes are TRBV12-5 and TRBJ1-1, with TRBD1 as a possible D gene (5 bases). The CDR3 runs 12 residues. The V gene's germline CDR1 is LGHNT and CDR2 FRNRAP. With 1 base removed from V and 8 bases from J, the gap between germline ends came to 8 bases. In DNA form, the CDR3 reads TGTGCTAGTGGTTTGGGGGGGGAGGAAGCTTTCTTT. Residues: CASGLGGEEAFF.

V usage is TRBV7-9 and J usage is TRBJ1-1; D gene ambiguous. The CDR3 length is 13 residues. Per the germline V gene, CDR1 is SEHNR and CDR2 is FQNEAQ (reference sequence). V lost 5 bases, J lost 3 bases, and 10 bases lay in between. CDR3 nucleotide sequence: TGTGCCAGCAGCCCAGTCGGGGACACTGAAGCTTTCTTT. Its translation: CASSPVGDTEAFF.

CDR3 coding DNA: TGTGCCAGTGGGGAGGGTTACGAGCAGTACTTC. Encoded protein: CASGEGYEQYF. V and J are TRBV19 and TRBJ2-7, with 7 nucleotides matching TRBD2. The ends lost 8 bases at V and 4 bases at J; junction bases unmatched: 2. The CDR3 is 11 residues long. Germline values: CDR1 LNHDA, CDR2 SQIVND (reference sequence).

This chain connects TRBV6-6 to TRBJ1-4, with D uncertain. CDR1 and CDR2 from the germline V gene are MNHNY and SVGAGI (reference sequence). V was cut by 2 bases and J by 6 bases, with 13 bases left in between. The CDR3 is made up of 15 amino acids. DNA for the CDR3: TGTGCCAGCAGTTACCCATCAGGACCCGATGAAAAACTGTTTTTT. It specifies CASSYPSGPDEKLFF.

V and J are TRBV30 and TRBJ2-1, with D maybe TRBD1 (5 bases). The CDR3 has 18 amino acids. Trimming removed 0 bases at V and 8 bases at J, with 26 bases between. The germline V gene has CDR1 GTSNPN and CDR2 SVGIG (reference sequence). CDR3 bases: TGTGCCTGGAGTGTAACCTGGGGCGCATGGGTTAACCACCATGAGCAGTTCTTC. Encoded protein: CAWSVTWGAWVNHHEQFF. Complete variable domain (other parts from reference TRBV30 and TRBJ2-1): SQTIHQWPATLVQPVGSPLSLECTVEGTSNPNLYWYRQAAGRGLQLLFYSVGIGQISSEVPQNLSASRPQDRQFILSSKKLLLSDSGFYLCAWSVTWGAWVNHHEQFFGPGTRLTVL.

This CDR3 is CASSYGQGETQYF. For the CDR3, the DNA is TGTGCCAGCAGTTACGGACAGGGGGAGACCCAGTACTTC. The chain is built from TRBV27 and TRBJ2-5, with 9 bases aligning to TRBD1. Trimming at V came to 4 bases and at J to 5 bases, leaving 2 bases not matched to a gene. Germline loops: CDR1 MNHEY, CDR2 SMNVEV (reference sequence). The CDR3 sequence is 13 residues long.

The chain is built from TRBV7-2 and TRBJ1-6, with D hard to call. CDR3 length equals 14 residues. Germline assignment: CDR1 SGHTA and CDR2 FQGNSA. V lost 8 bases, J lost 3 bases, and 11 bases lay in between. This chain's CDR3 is CASGTTFYNSPLHF. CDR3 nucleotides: TGTGCCAGCGGTACGACCTTCTATAATTCACCCCTCCACTTT.

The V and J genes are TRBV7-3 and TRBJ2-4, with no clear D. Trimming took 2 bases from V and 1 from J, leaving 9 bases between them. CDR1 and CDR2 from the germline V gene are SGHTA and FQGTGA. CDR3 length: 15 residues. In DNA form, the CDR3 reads TGTGCCAGCAGCTTAGAGCCTGGGGCCAAAAACATTCAGTACTTC. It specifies CASSLEPGAKNIQYF.

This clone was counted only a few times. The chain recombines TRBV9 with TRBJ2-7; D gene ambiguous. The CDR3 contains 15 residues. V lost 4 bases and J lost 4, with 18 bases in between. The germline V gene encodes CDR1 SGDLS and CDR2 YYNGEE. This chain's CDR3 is CASSPRVAPKYEQYF. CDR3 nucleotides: TGTGCCAGCAGCCCCCGCGTGGCACCCAAATACGAGCAGTACTTC.

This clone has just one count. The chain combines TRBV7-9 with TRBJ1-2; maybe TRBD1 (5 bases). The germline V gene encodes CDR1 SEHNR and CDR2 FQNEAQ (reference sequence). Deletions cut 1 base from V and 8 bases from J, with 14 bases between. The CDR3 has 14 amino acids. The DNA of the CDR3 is TGTGCCAGCAGCTTAGAGGCAGGGCGGATGGGCTACACCTTC. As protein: CASSLEAGRMGYTF.